These 24 T cell receptor beta chains share one sample of origin, sequenced in a study of blood T cells in healthy people across ages. A second PCR of 7 to 11 cycles used a sample-barcoded 5' primer and a J-beta primer mix. TCRdb itself ran the 5' RACE reads through MiXCR, one entry per CDR3 protein. The table records roughly 800,000 distinct CDR3 sequences, just under 25% of them present only once. This sample was also put to use in a study of T cells of mothers and their children.

Sample: blood. Source of these receptors: a boy aged 10-17 years in good health.

The chain is built from TRBV7-3 and TRBJ2-3, with D unresolved. The germline gives CDR1 SGHTA, CDR2 FQGTGA. V was trimmed by 2 bases and J by 5 bases, leaving 11 bases between them. This CDR3 spans 14 amino acids. This chain's CDR3 is CASSLYPQQDTQYF. Here the CDR3 DNA reads TGTGCCAGCAGCTTATATCCCCAACAAGATACGCAGTATTTT. Supplemented by reference TRBV7-3 and TRBJ2-3, the full variable domain reads GAGVSQTPSNKVTEKGKYVELRCDPISGHTALYWYRQSLGQGPEFLIYFQGTGAADDSGLPNDRFFAVRPEGSVSTLKIQRTERGDSAVYLCASSLYPQQDTQYFGPGTRLTVL.

This chain links TRBV28 with TRBJ2-5, with 8 bases lining up with TRBD2. The CDR3 length is 16 residues. Looked up from germline, CDR1 is MDHEN and CDR2 is SYDVKM. V gave up 4 bases and J gave up 5 bases; unmatched junction bases: 12. The CDR3 reads CASSSPGLGSWETQYF. The CDR3 bases are TGTGCCAGCAGTTCCCCGGGACTAGGCTCGTGGGAGACCCAGTACTTC. Full variable domain (missing parts from reference TRBV28 and TRBJ2-5): DVKVTQSSRYLVKRTGEKVFLECVQDMDHENMFWYRQDPGLGLRLIYFSYDVKMKEKGDIPEGYSVSREKKERFSLILESASTNQTSMYLCASSSPGLGSWETQYFGPGTRLLVL.

The V and J genes are TRBV3-1 and TRBJ2-5; D remains unclear. The V and J ends lost 0 bases and 4 bases respectively, with 15 bases between them. Germline V gene data show CDR1 as LGHDT and CDR2 as YNNKEL (reference sequence). The CDR3 has 16 residues. CDR3 in DNA: TGTGCCAGCAGCCAAGATAGTTCGGCGCGCCGAGAGACCCAGTACTTC. It is translated as CASSQDSSARRETQYF.

The chain recombines TRBV29-1 with TRBJ2-1; D unresolved. Germline V CDR1 and CDR2: SQVTM, ANQGSEA. Trimming stripped 6 bases from V and 5 bases from J, with 14 bases between. The CDR3 contains 13 residues. For the CDR3, the DNA is TGCAGCGTGGAGCTTACTTCAGACAATGAGCAGTTCTTC. This codes for CSVELTSDNEQFF.

This clonotype showed up just a few times. The chain employs TRBV2 and TRBJ2-5, with a possible D match to TRBD2 (6 bases). The V end was cut by 7 bases, the J end by 2 bases, with 17 bases between. Per germline, CDR1 SNHLY and CDR2 FYNNEI. CDR3 length: 15 residues. CDR3 in DNA: TGTGCCAGCACAGGGATACCCGGAGGGCAAGAGACCCAGTACTTC. Its translation is CASTGIPGGQETQYF.

The chain carries TRBV29-1 and TRBJ2-5, with 10 bases lining up with TRBD1. The end of the DNA aligns better with TRBJ2-1, so the J call may be wrong. There are 14 residues in the CDR3. Germline CDR1 is SQVTM and CDR2 is ANQGSEA. The CDR3: CSVSPGQGKDEQFF. DNA of the CDR3: TGCAGCGTGTCCCCGGGACAGGGGAAAGATGAGCAGTTCTTC.

This clonotype has only a few counts. The chain is built from TRBV29-1 and TRBJ2-6; maybe TRBD1 (5 bases). Germline-derived CDR1 and CDR2 are SQVTM and ANQGSEA. The CDR3 runs to 16 residues. Trimming removed 6 bases from V and 2 bases from J, with 17 bases in between. In DNA, the CDR3 is TGCAGCGTCGTGCGGCCTGGGGCAGCTGGGGCCAACGTCCTGACTTTC. Its translation: CSVVRPGAAGANVLTF.

This clonotype was counted a few times. The chain couples TRBV28 to TRBJ1-4; TRBD1 is a possible D gene (6 bases). Germline lookup yields CDR1 MDHEN and CDR2 SYDVKM. The length of the CDR3 is 16 residues. V was shortened by 5 bases and J by 7 bases, with 20 bases between the two germline ends. Here the CDR3 DNA reads TGTGCCAGCAGTCCCGTAGGGGACAAGGGGAGTGAAAAACTGTTTTTT. This sequence encodes CASSPVGDKGSEKLFF.

The gene calls are TRBV20-1 and TRBJ1-6; D may be TRBD1 (5 bases). V lost 6 bases and J 9 bases, leaving 15 bases between the germline ends. Germline-derived CDR1 and CDR2 are DFQATT and SNEGSKA (reference sequence). The CDR3 loop spans 13 amino acids. DNA of the CDR3: TGCAGTGCAGCAGAGGGGCCGACTTCACCCCTCCACTTT. It codes for CSAAEGPTSPLHF.

The rearrangement uses TRBV5-1 and TRBJ1-2; no definite D call. V was clipped by 7 bases and J by 10 bases, with 17 bases between them. The CDR3 consists of 12 residues. CDR1 and CDR2 (germline): SGHRS, YFSETQ. The CDR3 sequence is CASSGQARDYTF. The CDR3, as DNA: TGCGCCAGCTCCGGGCAGGCCCGTGACTACACCTTC.

The chain carries TRBV21-1 and TRBJ1-5; no DNA check was done on the table's D call, TRBD1. TRBV21-1 is termed a pseudogene. The CDR3 extends over 17 amino acids. CDR3 residues: CASSKCPTDGPNQPQHF. In DNA, the CDR3 is TGTGCCAGCAGCAAATGTCCAACAGACGGACCCAATCAGCCCCAGCATTTT.

The chain couples TRBV7-9 to TRBJ2-6; unclear D gene. V was pared by 1 base and J by 2 bases, with 12 bases between. The CDR3 extends over 17 amino acids. The germline CDR1 and CDR2 sequences are SEHNR and FQNEAQ (reference sequence). The CDR3 DNA is TGTGCCAGCAGCTTAGAAATATGGGTGACTGGGGCCAACGTCCTGACTTTC. This translates into CASSLEIWVTGANVLTF.

This clonotype has more than one count but fewer than ten. J is TRBJ2-5 and V is TRBV7-2; perhaps TRBD2 as D (6 bases). The CDR3 loop spans 14 amino acids. V lost 1 base and J lost 9, with 15 bases in between. CDR1 is SGHTA and CDR2 is FQGNSA in the germline V gene. CDR3 in amino acids: CASSLEFAPGAQYF. CDR3 DNA: TGTGCCAGCAGCTTAGAGTTCGCTCCGGGGGCCCAGTACTTC.

The chain combines TRBV5-6 with TRBJ2-3; D ambiguous. V was trimmed by 2 bases and J by 2 bases, leaving 6 bases between them. Looked up from germline, CDR1 is SGHDT and CDR2 is YYEEEE. The CDR3 consists of 13 residues. CDR3 residues: CASSLTATDTQYF. Written as DNA, the CDR3 is TGTGCCAGCAGCTTAACAGCCACAGATACGCAGTATTTT.

The V and J genes are TRBV7-9 and TRBJ2-5, with D hard to call. Germline values: CDR1 SEHNR, CDR2 FQNEAQ (reference sequence). The ends were cut back, 5 bases at V and 5 bases at J, with 12 bases in the middle. The length of the CDR3 is 13 residues. CDR3 amino acids: CASSPIEWETQYF. CDR3 coding DNA: TGTGCCAGCAGCCCAATCGAATGGGAGACCCAGTACTTC.

The gene calls are TRBV27 and TRBJ2-7, with D perhaps being TRBD1 or TRBD2 (7 bases each). Germline lookup yields CDR1 MNHEY and CDR2 SMNVEV (reference sequence). The CDR3 sequence is 15 residues long. The V gene lost 5 bases and the J gene lost 1 base, with 15 bases spanning the gap. The DNA for the CDR3 is TGTGCCAGCAGTCACCGGGGGGACAGATCCTACGAGCAGTACTTC. Residues: CASSHRGDRSYEQYF.

This clonotype was picked up a small number of times. V gene TRBV12-3 or TRBV12-4 combines with J gene TRBJ2-1; D ambiguous. The J call may be in error: the DNA end matches TRBJ2-7 better. CDR3 length equals 13 residues. The CDR3 loop reads CASSWSVAYEQYF. The CDR3 nucleotides are TGTGCCAGCAGTTGGAGTGTTGCCTACGAGCAGTACTTC.

V usage is TRBV7-9 and J usage is TRBJ2-7; a possible D gene is TRBD2 (6 bases). The CDR3 covers 12 residues. The ends were cut back, 2 bases at V and 6 bases at J, with 8 bases in the middle. CDR1 and CDR2 from the germline V gene are SEHNR and FQNEAQ (reference sequence). CDR3 amino acids: CASSLMGGEQYF. The CDR3 nucleotides are TGTGCCAGCAGCTTAATGGGAGGCGAGCAGTACTTC.

This clonotype was detected many times. V is TRBV13 and J is TRBJ2-5, with D possibly matching TRBD1 (6 bases). The J call may be mistaken, given a closer DNA end match to TRBJ2-1. The germline V gene has CDR1 PRHDT and CDR2 FYEKMQ (reference sequence). The CDR3 spans 13 residues. The CDR3 nucleotides are TGTGCCAGCAGCCTCAAGGGGGTCGATGAGCAGTTCTTC. It yields the protein CASSLKGVDEQFF.

This clonotype has more than one count but fewer than ten. The V gene is TRBV12-3 or TRBV12-4, the J gene TRBJ2-1; TRBD2 aligns across 7 bases. The CDR3 is made up of 15 amino acids. The ends lost 4 bases at V and 6 bases at J; junction bases unmatched: 9. The CDR3 is CASSSPGLPTNEQFF. The CDR3, as DNA: TGTGCCAGCAGTTCCCCGGGACTACCCACCAATGAGCAGTTCTTC.

In DNA, the CDR3 is TGTGCCAGCAGCTTTGGGGCGGGAGGCTTCTACGAGCAGTACTTC. It encodes CASSFGAGGFYEQYF. V gene TRBV11-2 combines with J gene TRBJ2-7; TRBD2 matches at 8 bases. Trimming at V came to 3 bases and at J to 3 bases, leaving 7 bases not matched to a gene. This CDR3 contains 15 residues. Germline V gives CDR1 SGHAT, CDR2 FQNNGV. The full variable domain, in which reference TRBV11-2 and TRBJ2-7 provide the parts outside the CDR3, is EAGVAQSPRYKIIEKRQSVAFWCNPISGHATLYWYQQILGQGPKLLIQFQNNGVVDDSQLPKDRFSAERLKGVDSTLKIQPAKLEDSAVYLCASSFGAGGFYEQYFGPGTRLTVT.

The V and J genes are TRBV29-1 and TRBJ1-1; tentative D call: TRBD1 (5 bases). The CDR3 is 12 residues long. Germline values: CDR1 SQVTM, CDR2 ANQGSEA. V lost 7 bases and J 10 bases, leaving 19 bases between the germline ends. CDR3 sequence (DNA): TGCAGCGGAGCCGGGACCTCGAACGCAGCTTTCTTT. Protein sequence: CSGAGTSNAAFF.

The sample holds many counts of this clonotype. This chain connects TRBV4-1 to TRBJ2-5; D is ambiguous. The assigned J gene may be wrong: the sequence end matches TRBJ2-7 better. Germline V gene data show CDR1 as MGHRA and CDR2 as YSYEKL. This CDR3 spans 14 amino acids. CDR3 protein: CASSQDDRPYEQYF. The CDR3 DNA is TGCGCCAGCAGCCAAGATGACCGACCCTACGAGCAGTACTTC.

CDR3 DNA: TGTGCCAGCAGCTTTGACAGTTATAGCAATCAGCCCCAGCATTTT. This encodes CASSFDSYSNQPQHF. V usage is TRBV6-5 and J usage is TRBJ1-5; tentative D call: TRBD1 (5 bases). The CDR3 extends over 15 amino acids. CDR1 is MNHEY, CDR2 SVGAGI, per germline. Trimming stripped 6 bases from V and 0 bases from J, with 12 bases between.